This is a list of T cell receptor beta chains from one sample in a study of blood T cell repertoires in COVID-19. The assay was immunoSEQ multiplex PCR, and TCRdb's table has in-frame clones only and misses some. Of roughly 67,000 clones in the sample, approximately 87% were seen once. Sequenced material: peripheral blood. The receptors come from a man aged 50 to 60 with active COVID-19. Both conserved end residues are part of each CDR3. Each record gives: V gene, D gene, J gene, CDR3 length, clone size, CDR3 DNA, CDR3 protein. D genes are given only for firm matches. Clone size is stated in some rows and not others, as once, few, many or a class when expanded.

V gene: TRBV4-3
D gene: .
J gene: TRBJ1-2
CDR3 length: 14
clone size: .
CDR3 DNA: TGCGCCAGCAGCCAAGATCGTACGGACTATGGCTACACCTTC
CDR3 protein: CASSQDRTDYGYTF

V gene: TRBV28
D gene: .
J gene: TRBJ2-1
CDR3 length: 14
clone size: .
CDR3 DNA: TGTGCCAGCAGTTCCGCGGGCCGCGGGAATGAGCAGTTCTTC
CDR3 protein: CASSSAGRGNEQFF

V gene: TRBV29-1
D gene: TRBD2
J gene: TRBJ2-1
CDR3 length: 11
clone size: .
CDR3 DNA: TGCAGCGTTGCGGCTAGCGGGGACTGGTTCTTC
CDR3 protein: CSVAASGDWFF

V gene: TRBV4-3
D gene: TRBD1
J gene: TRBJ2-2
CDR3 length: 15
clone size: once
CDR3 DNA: TGCGCCAGCAGCCGAGGGACAGTCGGCACCGGGGAGCTGTTTTTT
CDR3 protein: CASSRGTVGTGELFF

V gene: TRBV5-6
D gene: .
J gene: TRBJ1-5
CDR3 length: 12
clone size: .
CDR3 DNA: TGTGCCAGCAGCTTGGCGGATCAGCCCCAGCATTTT
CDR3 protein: CASSLADQPQHF

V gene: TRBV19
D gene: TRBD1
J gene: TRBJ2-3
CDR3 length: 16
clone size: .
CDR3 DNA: TGTGCCAGTAGTCCTAAAGACAGGGGGAACACAGATACGCAGTATTTT
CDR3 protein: CASSPKDRGNTDTQYF

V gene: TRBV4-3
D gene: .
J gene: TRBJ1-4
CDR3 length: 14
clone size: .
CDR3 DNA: TGCGCCAGCAGCGGAGACGCAACTAATGAAAAACTGTTTTTT
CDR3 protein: CASSGDATNEKLFF

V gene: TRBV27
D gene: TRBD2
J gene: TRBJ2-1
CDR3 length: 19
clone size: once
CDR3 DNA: TGTGCCAGCAGTATCCGGCCAAATGTTGGGGGGGAGATCTACAATGAGCAGTTCTTC
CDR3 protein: CASSIRPNVGGEIYNEQFF

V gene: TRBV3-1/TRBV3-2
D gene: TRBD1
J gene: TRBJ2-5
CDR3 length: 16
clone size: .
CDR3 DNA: TGTGCCAGCAGCCAAAACACAGGGGGAATTAGGGAGACCCAGTACTTC
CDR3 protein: CASSQNTGGIRETQYF

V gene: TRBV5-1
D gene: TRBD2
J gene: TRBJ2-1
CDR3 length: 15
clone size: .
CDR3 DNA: TGCGCCAGCAGCTTGGCAGCGGGAGACATAAATGAGCAGTTCTTC
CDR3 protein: CASSLAAGDINEQFF

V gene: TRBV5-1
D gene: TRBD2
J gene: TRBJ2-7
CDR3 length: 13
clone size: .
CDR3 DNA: TGCGCCAGTACTAGCGGGGGGAAAGACGAGCAGTACTTC
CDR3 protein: CASTSGGKDEQYF

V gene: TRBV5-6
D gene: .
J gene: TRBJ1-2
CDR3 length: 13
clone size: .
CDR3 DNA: TGTGCCAGCAGCCCGGACAGTAACTATGGCTACACCTTC
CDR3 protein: CASSPDSNYGYTF

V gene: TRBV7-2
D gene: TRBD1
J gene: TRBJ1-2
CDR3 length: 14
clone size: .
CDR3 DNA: TGTGCCAGCAGCTTAGGACAGGGAAGACATGGCTACACCTTC
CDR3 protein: CASSLGQGRHGYTF